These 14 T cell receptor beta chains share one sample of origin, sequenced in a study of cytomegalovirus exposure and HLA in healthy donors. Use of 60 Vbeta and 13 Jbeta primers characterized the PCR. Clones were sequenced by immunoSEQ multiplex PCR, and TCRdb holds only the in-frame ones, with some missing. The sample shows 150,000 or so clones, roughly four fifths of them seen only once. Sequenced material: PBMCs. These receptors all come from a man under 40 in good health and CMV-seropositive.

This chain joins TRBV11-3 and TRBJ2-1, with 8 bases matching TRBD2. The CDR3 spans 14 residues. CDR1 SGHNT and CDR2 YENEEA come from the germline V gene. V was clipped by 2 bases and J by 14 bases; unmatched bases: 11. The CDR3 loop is CASSLTPIKREKFF. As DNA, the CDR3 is TGTGCCAGCAGCTTAACCCCTATCAAGCGGGAGAAGTTCTTC.

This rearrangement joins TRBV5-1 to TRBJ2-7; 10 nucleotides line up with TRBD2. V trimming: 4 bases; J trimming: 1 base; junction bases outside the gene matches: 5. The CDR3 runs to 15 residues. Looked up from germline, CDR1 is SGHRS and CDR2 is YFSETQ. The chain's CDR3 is CASSMGTSVSYEQYF. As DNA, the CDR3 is TGCGCCAGCAGCATGGGGACTAGCGTGTCCTACGAGCAGTACTTC.

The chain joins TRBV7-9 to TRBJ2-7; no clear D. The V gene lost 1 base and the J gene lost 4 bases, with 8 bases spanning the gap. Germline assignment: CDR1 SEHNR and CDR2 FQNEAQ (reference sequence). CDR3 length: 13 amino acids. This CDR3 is CASSLGGRYEQYF. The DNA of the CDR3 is TGTGCCAGCAGCTTAGGCGGCAGATACGAGCAGTACTTC.

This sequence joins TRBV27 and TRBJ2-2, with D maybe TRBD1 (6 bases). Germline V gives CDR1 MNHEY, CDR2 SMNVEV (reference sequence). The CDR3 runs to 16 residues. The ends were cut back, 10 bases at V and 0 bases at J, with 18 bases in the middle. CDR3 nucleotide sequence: TGTGCCACCCGATGGGGGCCCAGCCCGAACACCGGGGAGCTGTTTTTT. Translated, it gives CATRWGPSPNTGELFF.

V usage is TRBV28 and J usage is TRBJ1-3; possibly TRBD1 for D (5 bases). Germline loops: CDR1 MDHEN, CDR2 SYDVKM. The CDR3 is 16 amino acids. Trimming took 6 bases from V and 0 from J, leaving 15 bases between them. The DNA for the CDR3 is TGTGCCAGCAGCGACCCCACAGGTTTCTCTGGAAACACCATATATTTT. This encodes CASSDPTGFSGNTIYF.

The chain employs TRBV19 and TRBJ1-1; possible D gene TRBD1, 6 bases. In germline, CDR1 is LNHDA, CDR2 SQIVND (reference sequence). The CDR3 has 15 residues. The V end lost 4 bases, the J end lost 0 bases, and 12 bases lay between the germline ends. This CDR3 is CASSRTVVMNTEAFF. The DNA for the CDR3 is TGTGCCAGTAGTAGGACAGTTGTTATGAACACTGAAGCTTTCTTT.

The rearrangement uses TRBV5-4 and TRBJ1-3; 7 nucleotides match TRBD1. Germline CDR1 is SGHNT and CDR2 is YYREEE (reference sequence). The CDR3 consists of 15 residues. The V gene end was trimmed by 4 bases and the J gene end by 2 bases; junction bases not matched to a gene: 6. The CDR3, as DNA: TGTGCCAGCAGCCCCGGGACAGTGACTGGAAACACCATATATTTT. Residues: CASSPGTVTGNTIYF.

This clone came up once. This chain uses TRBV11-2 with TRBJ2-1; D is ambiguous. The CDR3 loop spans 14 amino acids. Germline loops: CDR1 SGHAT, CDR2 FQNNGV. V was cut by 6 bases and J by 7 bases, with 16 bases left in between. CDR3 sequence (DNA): TGTGCCAGCAGAAGAGATCCCTCGAGTAATGAGCAGTTCTTC. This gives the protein CASRRDPSSNEQFF. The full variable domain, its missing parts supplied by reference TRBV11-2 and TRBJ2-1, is EAGVAQSPRYKIIEKRQSVAFWCNPISGHATLYWYQQILGQGPKLLIQFQNNGVVDDSQLPKDRFSAERLKGVDSTLKIQPAKLEDSAVYLCASRRDPSSNEQFFGPGTRLTVL.

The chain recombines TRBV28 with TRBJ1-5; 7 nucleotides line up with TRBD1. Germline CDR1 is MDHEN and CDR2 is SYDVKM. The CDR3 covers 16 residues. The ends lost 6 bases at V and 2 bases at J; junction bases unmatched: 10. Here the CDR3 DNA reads TGTGCCAGCAGCCCCCTGACAGGGTTTGGCAATCAGCCCCAGCATTTT. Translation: CASSPLTGFGNQPQHF.

The CDR3 bases are TGTGCCAGCAGGCTAAAGGGGGCAGTCGTTACCGGGGAGCTGTTTTTT. This encodes CASRLKGAVVTGELFF. This chain links TRBV5-8 with TRBJ2-2, with 7 bases lining up with TRBD1. V lost 5 bases and J lost 5; bases outside the gene matches: 12. The germline gives CDR1 SGHTS, CDR2 YDEGEE. The CDR3 consists of 16 residues.

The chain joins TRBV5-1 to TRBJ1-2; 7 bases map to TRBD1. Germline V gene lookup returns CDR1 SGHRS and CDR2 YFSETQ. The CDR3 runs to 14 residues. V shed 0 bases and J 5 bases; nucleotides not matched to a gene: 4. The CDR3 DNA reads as TGCGCCAGCAGCTTGGTTGGACAGGCGTATGGCTACACCTTC. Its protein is CASSLVGQAYGYTF.

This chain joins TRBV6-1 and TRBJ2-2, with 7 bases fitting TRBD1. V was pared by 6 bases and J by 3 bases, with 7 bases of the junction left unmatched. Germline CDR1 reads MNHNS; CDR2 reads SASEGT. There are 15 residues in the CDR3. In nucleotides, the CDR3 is TGTGCCAGCAGGGCAGGGGGAGCGGACACCGGGGAGCTGTTTTTT. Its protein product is CASRAGGADTGELFF.

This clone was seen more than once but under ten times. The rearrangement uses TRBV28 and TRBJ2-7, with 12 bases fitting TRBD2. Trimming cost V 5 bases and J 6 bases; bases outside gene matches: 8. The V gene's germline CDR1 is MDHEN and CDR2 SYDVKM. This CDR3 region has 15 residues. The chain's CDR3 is CASSLLTSGRGEQYF. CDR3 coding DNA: TGTGCCAGCAGTCTACTGACTAGCGGGAGAGGCGAGCAGTACTTC. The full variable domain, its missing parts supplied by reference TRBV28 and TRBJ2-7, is DVKVTQSSRYLVKRTGEKVFLECVQDMDHENMFWYRQDPGLGLRLIYFSYDVKMKEKGDIPEGYSVSREKKERFSLILESASTNQTSMYLCASSLLTSGRGEQYFGPGTRLTVT.

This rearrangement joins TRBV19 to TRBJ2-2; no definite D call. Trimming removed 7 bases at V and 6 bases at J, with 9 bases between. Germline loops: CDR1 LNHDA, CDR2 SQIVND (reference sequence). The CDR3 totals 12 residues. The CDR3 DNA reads TGTGCCAGTATTGGCTTTTCCGGGGAGCTGTTTTTT. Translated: CASIGFSGELFF.